This T cell receptor (beta chain) is from a study of OX40 agonist ivuxolimab in advanced cancers. Turning to the study itself: Patients received ivuxolimab, an agonistic anti-OX40 (CD134) antibody. General study findings and limits: More expanded clones were seen, on average, in CD8+ T cells than in CD4+.

TCRdb's table, derived via immunoSEQ multiplex PCR, lists solely in-frame clones and lacks some. The sample has approximately 68,000 clones, approximately 89% seen once. V was clipped by 7 bases and J by 3 bases; unmatched bases: 6. Germline values: CDR1 SQVTM, CDR2 ANQGSEA. The CDR3 has 13 residues. As for this clone: Its antigen is unknown.

Specimen: CD4+ or CD8+ T cells sorted from blood, collected in a trial of the OX40 agonist ivuxolimab. The chain couples TRBV29-1 to TRBJ2-5, with TRBD1 matching over 9 bases. This clonotype originated in an adult with an advanced solid tumor such as melanoma, head and neck, liver or kidney cancer. DNA of the CDR3: TGCAGCGCCCGGGGACAGGGCGAAGAGACCCAGTACTTC. This codes for CSARGQGEETQYF.